This T cell receptor beta chain was retrieved from a study of post-analysis software for immune sequencing data. This CDR3 spans 16 amino acids. V shed 6 bases and J 4 bases; nucleotides not matched to a gene: 9. A word on this clonotype: The antigen remains unidentified.

Presence of unique molecular identifiers characterized the TCR beta cDNA libraries. From around 1 to 10 million T cells, roughly 0.5 million cDNA molecules were obtained. TCRdb independently ran MiXCR on the PCR reads; one entry per CDR3 protein. The sample yields fewer than 900,000 distinct CDR3 sequences, 46% seen once. Notes on the study in general: When patients were compared with controls, about five TRBV segments were more frequent, TRBV5-6, TRBV5-1 and TRBV20-1 among them. When the samples were clustered directly with F measure, those that had been prepared in the same batch showed strong co-clustering.

The chain links TRBV12-3 or TRBV12-4 to TRBJ2-2; TRBD1 aligns across 9 bases. The source material was blood. The origin of this receptor is a girl under 18 with multiple sclerosis. CDR3 region: CASSPGQGTITGELFF. The DNA of the CDR3 is TGTGCCAGCAGCCCGGGACAGGGTACGATCACCGGGGAGCTGTTTTTT.